The TCR beta chain described here comes from a study of post-analysis software for immune sequencing data. Study background: Several disease courses (relapsing-remitting, secondary progressive and progressive-relapsing) of multiple sclerosis were included.

This CDR3 has 17 amino acids. The germline gives CDR1 SGHVS, CDR2 FQNEAQ. Remarks on this clonotype: Antigen specificity is unknown.

TCR beta libraries were prepared from cDNA with unique molecular identifiers. When roughly 0.9 to 10 million T cells were used, they gave a few hundred thousand cDNA molecules. TCRdb reanalysed the PCR reads using MiXCR and keeps one entry per CDR3 protein. The table has about 500,000 distinct CDR3 sequences, around 40% seen once; the top ten hold about 12%. Study findings and constraints: Versus controls, multiple sclerosis patients showed significantly lower diversity (normalized Chao1). Elevated frequency relative to controls characterized four or five TRBV segments in patients, TRBV5-6, TRBV5-1 and TRBV20-1 among them.

This sequence was found in a girl aged 5-17 years with multiple sclerosis. This chain connects TRBV7-8 to TRBJ2-7, with 11 bases fitting TRBD2. The J call could be wrong; TRBJ2-5 is a better fit for the DNA end. The sample taken for sequencing was blood. CDR3 residues: CASSLGIAGGPEKTQYF. In DNA form, the CDR3 reads TGTGCCAGCAGCTTAGGAATAGCGGGAGGGCCGGAAAAGACCCAGTACTTC.